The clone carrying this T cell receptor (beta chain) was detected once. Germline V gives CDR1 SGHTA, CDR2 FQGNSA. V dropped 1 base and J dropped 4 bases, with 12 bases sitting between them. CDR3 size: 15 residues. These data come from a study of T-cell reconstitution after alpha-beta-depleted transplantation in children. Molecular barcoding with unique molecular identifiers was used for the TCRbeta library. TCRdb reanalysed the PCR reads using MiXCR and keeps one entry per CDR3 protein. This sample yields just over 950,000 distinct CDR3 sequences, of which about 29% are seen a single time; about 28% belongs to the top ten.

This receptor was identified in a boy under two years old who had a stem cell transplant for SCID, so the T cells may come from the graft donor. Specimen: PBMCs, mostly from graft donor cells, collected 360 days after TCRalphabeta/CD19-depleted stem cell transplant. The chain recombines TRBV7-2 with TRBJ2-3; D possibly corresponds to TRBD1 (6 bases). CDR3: CASSLDRVDPDTQYF. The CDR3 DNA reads TGTGCCAGCAGCTTAGACAGGGTAGACCCAGATACGCAGTATTTT.